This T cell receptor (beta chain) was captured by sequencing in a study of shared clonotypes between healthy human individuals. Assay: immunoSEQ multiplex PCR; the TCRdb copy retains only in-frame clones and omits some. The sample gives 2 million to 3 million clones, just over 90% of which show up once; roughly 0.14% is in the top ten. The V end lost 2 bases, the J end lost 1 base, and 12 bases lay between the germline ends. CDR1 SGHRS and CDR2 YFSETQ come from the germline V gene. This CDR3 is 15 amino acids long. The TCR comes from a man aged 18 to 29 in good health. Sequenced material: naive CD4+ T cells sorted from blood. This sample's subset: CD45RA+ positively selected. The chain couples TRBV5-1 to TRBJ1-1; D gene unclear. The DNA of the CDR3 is TGCGCCAGCAGCTTTTACAGCCCTGGGAACACTGAAGCTTTCTTT. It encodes CASSFYSPGNTEAFF.